This T cell receptor beta chain was captured by sequencing in a study of T-cell reconstitution after alpha-beta-depleted transplantation in children (dated by TCRdb to the mid-2010s). For context, the study as a whole: T-cell immune reconstitution after TCRalphabeta/CD19-depleted allogeneic hematopoietic cell transplantation in children was quantitatively tracked in the study by means of TCR repertoire profiling.

The germline V end is reduced by 6 bases and the J end by 0 bases; junction bases left unmatched: 9. The CDR3 sequence holds 18 residues, the cysteine and phenylalanine included. Just CDR3 DNA is preserved here, 54 bases in frame from base 1. CDR1 and CDR2 (MNHNS, SASEGT) derive from the germline V gene. This clonotype was picked up many times. The clone's antigen remains unknown. Base qualities are not recorded, but no much larger clone differs from it by a single base. To prepare the library, PCR was applied. The instrument given in TCRdb is Illumina HiSeq 2500. TCR libraries were prepared with molecular barcoding, using unique molecular identifiers to normalize TCRbeta repertoire quantification. TCRdb ran its own pipeline on the public reads, namely fastp trimming at Q25 and MiXCR clone calling, and kept in-frame beta chains. Each CDR3 protein appears once, grouped with its most common genes and DNA. Across this sample there are 240,000 or so distinct CDR3 sequences, with approximately 12% seen only once. The top ten clonotypes cover around 2.5% of the sample.

The sequence joins TRBV6-1 to TRBJ1-5; TRBD1 lines up with 12 middle nucleotides. This receptor was taken from a human donor who donated a stem cell graft to a child with acute lymphoblastic leukemia. The sequenced sample was PBMCs from the stem cell graft donor, obtained from the stem cell graft. CDR3 protein: CASRVAGTGGVSNQPQHF. The nucleotide sequence reads as follows: TGTGCCAGCAGGGTCGCCGGGACAGGGGGCGTTAGCAATCAGCCCCAGCATTTT.